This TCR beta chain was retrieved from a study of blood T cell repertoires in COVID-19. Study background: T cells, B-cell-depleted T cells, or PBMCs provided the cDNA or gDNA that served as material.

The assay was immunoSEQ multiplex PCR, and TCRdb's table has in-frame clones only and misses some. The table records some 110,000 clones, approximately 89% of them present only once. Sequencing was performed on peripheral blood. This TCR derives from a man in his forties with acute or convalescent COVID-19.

As DNA, the CDR3 is TGTGCCAGCAGCCTCGCGGGGGGACAGGGTAGGGGACAGATAAAAGCTTTCTTT. Its translation is CASSLAGGQGRGQIKAFF. The rearrangement uses TRBV3-1 (or the pseudogene TRBV3-2) and TRBJ1-1; TRBD1 matches at 9 bases. This CDR3 comprises 18 residues. Trimming took 4 bases from V and 9 from J; bases not matched to a gene: 21. CDR1 LGHDT and CDR2 YNNKEL come from the germline V gene (reference sequence).